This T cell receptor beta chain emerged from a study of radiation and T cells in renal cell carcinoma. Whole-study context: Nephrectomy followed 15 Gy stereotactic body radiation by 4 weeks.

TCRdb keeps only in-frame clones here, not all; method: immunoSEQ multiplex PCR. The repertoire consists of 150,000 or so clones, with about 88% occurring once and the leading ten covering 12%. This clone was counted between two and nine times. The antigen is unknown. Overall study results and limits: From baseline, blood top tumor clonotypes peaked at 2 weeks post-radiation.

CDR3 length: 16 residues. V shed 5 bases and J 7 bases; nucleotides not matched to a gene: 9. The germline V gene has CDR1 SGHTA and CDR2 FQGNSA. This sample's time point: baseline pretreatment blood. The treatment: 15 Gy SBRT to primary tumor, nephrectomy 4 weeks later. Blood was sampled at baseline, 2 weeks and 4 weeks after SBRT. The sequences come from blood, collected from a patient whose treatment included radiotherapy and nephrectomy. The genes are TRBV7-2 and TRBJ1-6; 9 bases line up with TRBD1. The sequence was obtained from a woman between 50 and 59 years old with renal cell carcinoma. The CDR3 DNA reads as TGTGCCAGCAGCGCCTACAGGGGGCGCTTAAATTCACCCCTCCACTTT. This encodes CASSAYRGRLNSPLHF. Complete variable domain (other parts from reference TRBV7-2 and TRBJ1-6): GAGVSQSPSNKVTEKGKDVELRCDPISGHTALYWYRQSLGQGLEFLIYFQGNSAPDKSGLPSDRFSAERTGGSVSTLTIQRTQQEDSAVYLCASSAYRGRLNSPLHFGNGTRLTVT.